The 17 T cell receptor beta chains below were found in one sample sequenced in a study of T cell responses to AZD1222 COVID-19 vaccine. Sequencing used immunoSEQ multiplex PCR; TCRdb keeps in-frame clones, though not all of them. The sample holds over 150,000 clones; 90% are singletons and the top ten take about 3%. Source: peripheral blood, taken on day 0 of AZD1222 vaccination. These receptors all come from an adult in good health.

This clone was detected once. Here the CDR3 DNA reads TGTGCCAGCAGCCCCCTCGGAGGCCCAGAGACCCAGTACTTC. Amino acid sequence: CASSPLGGPETQYF. The J gene is TRBJ2-5, the V gene TRBV27; possible D gene TRBD2, 5 bases. Germline V gene lookup returns CDR1 MNHEY and CDR2 SMNVEV (reference sequence). There are 14 residues in the CDR3. V was shortened by 6 bases and J by 4 bases, with 15 bases between the two germline ends.

V usage is TRBV14 and J usage is TRBJ2-1, with D tentatively TRBD2 (5 bases). CDR3 length: 17 amino acids. Germline V gene data show CDR1 as SGHDN and CDR2 as FVKESK. V lost 0 bases and J lost 5, with 17 bases in between. The CDR3 is CASSQDRGRVMNNEQFF. As DNA, the CDR3 is TGTGCCAGCAGCCAAGATCGAGGGCGGGTGATGAACAATGAGCAGTTCTTC.

The rearrangement joins TRBV4-2 to TRBJ2-7; D unresolved. The ends were cut back, 7 bases at V and 0 bases at J, with 19 bases in the middle. In germline, CDR1 is LGHNA, CDR2 YNFKEQ. The length of the CDR3 is 16 residues. The CDR3 spells CASTISAGLPSYEQYF. The CDR3 DNA reads as TGTGCCAGCACTATCTCGGCCGGGCTGCCCTCCTACGAGCAGTACTTC.

This chain connects TRBV9 to TRBJ2-1; 12 positions match TRBD2. V lost 0 bases and J lost 10; bases outside the gene matches: 5. This CDR3 comprises 15 residues. The V gene's germline CDR1 is SGDLS and CDR2 YYNGEE. The DNA for the CDR3 is TGTGCCAGCAGCGTAGCTAGCGGGGGGGCCGTGGAGCAGTTCTTC. This sequence encodes CASSVASGGAVEQFF.

This clone was counted once. This chain links TRBV11-2 with TRBJ2-3, with TRBD2 matching over 13 bases. J was trimmed by 0 bases and V by 4 bases; bases with no gene match: 4. Germline CDR1 is SGHAT and CDR2 is FQNNGV. The length of the CDR3 is 17 residues. CDR3: CASSSRTSGGSTDTQYF. For the CDR3, the DNA is TGTGCCAGCAGCTCCAGGACTAGCGGGGGTAGCACAGATACGCAGTATTTT.

The rearrangement links TRBV9 to TRBJ1-1; 8 bases line up with TRBD1. Per the germline V gene, CDR1 is SGDLS and CDR2 is YYNGEE. The CDR3 loop spans 15 amino acids. The V gene end was trimmed by 0 bases and the J gene end by 3 bases; junction bases not matched to a gene: 4. The CDR3 bases are TGTGCCAGCAGCGTAGCCGGACAGGGTTACACTGAAGCTTTCTTT. The encoded protein is CASSVAGQGYTEAFF.

The J gene is TRBJ2-7, the V gene TRBV7-9; D remains unclear. V was trimmed by 1 base and J by 0 bases, leaving 7 bases between them. Per the germline V gene, CDR1 is SEHNR and CDR2 is FQNEAQ (reference sequence). CDR3 length equals 14 residues. CDR3 loop: CASSLGTVSYEQYF. Written as DNA, the CDR3 is TGTGCCAGCAGCTTAGGGACCGTCTCCTACGAGCAGTACTTC.

The CDR3 loop reads CASSTGTSSYEQYF. DNA of the CDR3: TGCGCCAGCAGCACGGGGACATCCTCCTACGAGCAGTACTTC. This rearrangement joins TRBV5-1 to TRBJ2-7; TRBD1 might be the D (6 bases). Trimming left V 4 bases short and J 0 bases short, with 11 bases between. Germline V gene data show CDR1 as SGHRS and CDR2 as YFSETQ. There are 14 residues in the CDR3.

The chain has TRBV28 and TRBJ1-5, with a possible D match to TRBD1 (5 bases). V was trimmed by 3 bases and J by 1 base, leaving 10 bases between them. Per germline, CDR1 MDHEN and CDR2 SYDVKM. This CDR3 has 15 residues. The CDR3 DNA is TGTGCCAGCAGTTTCGCAGGGACCAGCAATCAGCCCCAGCATTTT. This encodes CASSFAGTSNQPQHF.

The rearrangement joins TRBV29-1 to TRBJ2-3, with D unclear. Trimming stripped 3 bases from V and 1 base from J, with 5 bases between. This CDR3 region has 12 residues. Germline CDR1 reads SQVTM; CDR2 reads ANQGSEA. The CDR3 nucleotides read TGCAGCGTTGATCCGGGCACAGATACGCAGTATTTT. The encoded protein is CSVDPGTDTQYF.

J is TRBJ2-7 and V is TRBV12-3 or TRBV12-4, with 7 bases lining up with TRBD1. CDR3 length equals 13 residues. With V trimmed by 4 bases and J by 6 bases, 6 bases remained unmatched. This CDR3 reads CASSSLQGSEQYF. CDR3 nucleotide sequence: TGTGCCAGCAGTTCCCTACAGGGGAGCGAGCAGTACTTC.

The V and J genes are TRBV4-3 and TRBJ2-1; 10 bases are a match to TRBD2. This CDR3 is 15 amino acids long. V was clipped by 4 bases and J by 6 bases; unmatched bases: 6. Germline CDR1 LGHNA, CDR2 YSLEER. The CDR3 here is CASSRGTSVANEQFF. The CDR3 DNA follows: TGCGCCAGCAGCCGCGGGACTAGCGTTGCCAATGAGCAGTTCTTC.

The chain has TRBV4-3 and TRBJ2-1; TRBD1 matches at 8 bases. V shed 3 bases, J shed 8 bases, and the junction held 9 bases outside the gene matches. There are 15 residues in the CDR3. Germline assignment: CDR1 LGHNA and CDR2 YSLEER. The CDR3 sequence: CASSQTRDRNYEQFF. In nucleotides, the CDR3 is TGCGCCAGCAGCCAGACCCGGGACAGGAACTATGAGCAGTTCTTC.

J is TRBJ2-5 and V is TRBV12-1; TRBD2, as called in the table, went unchecked against the DNA. TRBV12-1 is flagged as a pseudogene. This CDR3 is 19 amino acids long. CDR3: CASSRGHWLAGGPKETQYF. CDR3 sequence (DNA): TGTGCCAGCAGCCGGGGTCACTGGCTAGCGGGGGGGCCGAAGGAGACCCAGTACTTC.

The chain couples TRBV18 to TRBJ2-2; perhaps TRBD2 as D (5 bases). In germline, CDR1 is KGHSH, CDR2 LQKENI. The V end was cut by 3 bases, the J end by 1 base, with 18 bases between. The CDR3 spans 18 residues. The CDR3 protein is CASSPILLAGVNTGELFF. As DNA, the CDR3 is TGTGCCAGCTCACCCATACTTCTAGCCGGGGTGAACACCGGGGAGCTGTTTTTT.

Comments on this clone: This specimen includes other DNA sequences encoding the same CDR3. The CDR3 nucleotides read TGTGCCATCAGTGAGTCAGGGAACACTGAAGCTTTCTTT. This codes for CAISESGNTEAFF. The V gene is TRBV10-3, the J gene TRBJ1-1, with no clear D. Germline lookup yields CDR1 ENHRY and CDR2 SYGVKD. V was trimmed by 0 bases and J by 1 base, leaving 3 bases between them. This CDR3 region has 13 residues.

This clone showed up many times. The chain carries TRBV7-9 and TRBJ1-6; possible D gene TRBD1, 5 bases. V was cut by 2 bases and J by 10 bases, with 12 bases left in between. The CDR3 is made up of 14 amino acids. Germline loops: CDR1 SEHNR, CDR2 FQNEAQ (reference sequence). CDR3 sequence: CASSLSQGTSPLHF. The CDR3 DNA reads as TGTGCCAGCAGCTTATCGCAGGGAACCTCACCCCTCCACTTT.